This T cell receptor beta chain comes out of a study of T cells in Graves' hyperthyroidism and ophthalmopathy. For the study at large: Any treatment followed the collection of peripheral blood at initial diagnosis.

This clonotype was seen at least ten times. Researchers amplified the TCR beta CDR3 regions from RNA transcripts. During a first-round RT-PCR of the TCR CDR3, the HTBI primer set was used. Each CDR3 protein is one row after TCRdb ran MiXCR on the multiplex PCR reads. The sample consists of 500,000 or so distinct CDR3 sequences, roughly 17% of them appearing once. Each 10 ml fresh peripheral blood draw supplied the PBMCs. The CDR3 covers 17 residues. Per the germline V gene, CDR1 is SGHRS and CDR2 is YFSETQ. The V and J ends lost 2 bases and 0 bases, in that order; junction bases with no gene match: 8. The sequenced material came from blood. The receptor was isolated from a woman aged 18-29 years with Graves' ophthalmopathy. J is TRBJ1-1 and V is TRBV5-1, with 9 bases lining up with TRBD1. As DNA, the CDR3 is TGCGCCAGCAGCTTCTACAGGGGGCGTCATATGAACACTGAAGCTTTCTTT. This sequence encodes CASSFYRGRHMNTEAFF.